Listed here are 6 T cell receptor beta chains from one sample, sequenced in a study of Graves' ophthalmopathy and Graves' hyperthyroidism. The authors amplified TCR beta CDR3 regions from RNA transcripts. The workflow started with a first-round RT-PCR run with HTBI primers and then moved on to a second-round multiplex PCR. TCRdb itself ran the multiplex PCR reads through MiXCR, one entry per CDR3 protein. The repertoire includes some 160,000 distinct CDR3 sequences, approximately 40% of them detected once, and over 7% sits in the top ten. The sequencing sample was made of peripheral blood. The receptors were sampled from a man aged 25-45 years with Graves' ophthalmopathy.

The chain employs TRBV10-2 and TRBJ1-1; D ambiguous. The CDR3 extends over 13 amino acids. Germline V gene lookup returns CDR1 WSHSY and CDR2 SAAADI. V was clipped by 8 bases and J by 5 bases, with 15 bases between them. CDR3 loop: CASRTERGTEAFF. The CDR3 DNA sequence: TGCGCCAGCCGAACCGAACGGGGAACTGAAGCTTTCTTT.

This clonotype has ten or more counts. The chain's CDR3 is CASTQWGGYTF. For the CDR3, the DNA is TGTGCCAGCACCCAGTGGGGTGGCTACACCTTC. The chain couples TRBV2 to TRBJ1-2; D gene uncertain. Germline V gives CDR1 SNHLY, CDR2 FYNNEI. The CDR3 covers 11 residues. The V end lost 7 bases, the J end lost 7 bases, and 10 bases lay between the germline ends.

There are many counts of this clonotype. The genes are TRBV12-3 or TRBV12-4 and TRBJ2-5; TRBD2 aligns across 8 bases. The CDR3 length is 14 residues. The ends lost 5 bases at V and 5 bases at J; junction bases unmatched: 7. The CDR3 protein is CASSTSGGRETQYF. In nucleotides, the CDR3 is TGTGCCAGCAGTACTAGCGGAGGAAGGGAGACCCAGTACTTC.

At least ten counts were recorded for this clonotype. J is TRBJ1-2 and V is TRBV28; D possibly corresponds to TRBD1 (5 bases). Germline V lookup: CDR1 MDHEN, CDR2 SYDVKM. The ends were cut back, 6 bases at V and 3 bases at J, with 17 bases in the middle. CDR3 length equals 15 residues. The chain's CDR3 is CASSGGERADYGYTF. The CDR3 DNA reads as TGTGCCAGCAGCGGGGGGGAGAGGGCTGACTATGGCTACACCTTC.

The CDR3 loop is CASSFPYALSSYEQYF. As DNA, the CDR3 is TGTGCCAGCAGTTTCCCCTACGCCCTCTCTTCCTACGAGCAGTACTTC. This chain joins TRBV28 and TRBJ2-7; D remains unclear. This CDR3 region has 16 residues. Germline CDR1 and CDR2: MDHEN and SYDVKM. V lost 3 bases and J 1 base, leaving 16 bases between the germline ends.

On this clonotype itself: A junction boundary mismatches the germline segment, possibly from a read error. The rearrangement uses TRBV7-3 and TRBJ2-7, with D uncertain. CDR1 is SGHTA, CDR2 FQGTGA, per germline. The CDR3 extends over 13 amino acids. The chain's CDR3 is CASSLDSQYEQYF. For the CDR3, the DNA is TGCGCCAGCAGCTTAGACTCACAATACGAGCAGTACTTC.